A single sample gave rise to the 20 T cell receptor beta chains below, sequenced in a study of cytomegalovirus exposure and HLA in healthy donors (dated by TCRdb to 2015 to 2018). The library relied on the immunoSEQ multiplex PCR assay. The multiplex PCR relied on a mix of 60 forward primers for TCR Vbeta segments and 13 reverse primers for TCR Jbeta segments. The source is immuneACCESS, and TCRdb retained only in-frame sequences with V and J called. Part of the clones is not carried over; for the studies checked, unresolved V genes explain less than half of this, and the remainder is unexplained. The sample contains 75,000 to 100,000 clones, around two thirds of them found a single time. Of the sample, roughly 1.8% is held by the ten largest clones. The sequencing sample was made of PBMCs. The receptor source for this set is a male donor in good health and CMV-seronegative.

The CDR3 protein is CASSQDLTGRQPQHF. Here the CDR3 DNA reads TGCGCCAGCAGCCAAGATCTAACAGGGCGTCAGCCCCAGCATTTT. This chain uses TRBV4-1 with TRBJ1-5, with a weak D call TRBD1 (6 bases). Trimming pared 0 bases from V and 6 bases from J, leaving 12 bases between. The CDR3 covers 15 residues. Germline CDR1 MGHRA, CDR2 YSYEKL.

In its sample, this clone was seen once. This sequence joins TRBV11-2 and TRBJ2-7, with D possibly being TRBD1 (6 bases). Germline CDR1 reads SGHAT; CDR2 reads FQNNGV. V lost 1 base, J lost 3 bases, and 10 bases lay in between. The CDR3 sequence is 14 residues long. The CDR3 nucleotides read TGTGCCAGCAGCTTAGGACAGGTTAACTACGAGCAGTACTTC. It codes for CASSLGQVNYEQYF.

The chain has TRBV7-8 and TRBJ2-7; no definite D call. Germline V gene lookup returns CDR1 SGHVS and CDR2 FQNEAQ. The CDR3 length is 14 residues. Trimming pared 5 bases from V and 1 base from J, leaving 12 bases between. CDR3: CASSPGGGSYEQYF. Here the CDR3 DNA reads TGTGCCAGCAGCCCCGGTGGTGGTTCCTACGAGCAGTACTTC. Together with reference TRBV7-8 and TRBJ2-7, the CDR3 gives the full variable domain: GAGVSQSPRYKVAKRGQDVALRCDPISGHVSLFWYQQALGQGPEFLTYFQNEAQLDKSGLPSDRFFAERPEGSVSTLKIQRTQQEDSAVYLCASSPGGGSYEQYFGPGTRLTVT.

CDR3 residues: CASSLGEQTQETQYF. CDR3 DNA: TGTGCCAGCAGCTTAGGAGAACAGACCCAAGAGACCCAGTACTTC. The chain is built from TRBV7-2 and TRBJ2-5; no clear D. The CDR3 consists of 15 residues. Germline assignment: CDR1 SGHTA and CDR2 FQGNSA. V was cut by 1 base and J by 1 base, with 10 bases left in between.

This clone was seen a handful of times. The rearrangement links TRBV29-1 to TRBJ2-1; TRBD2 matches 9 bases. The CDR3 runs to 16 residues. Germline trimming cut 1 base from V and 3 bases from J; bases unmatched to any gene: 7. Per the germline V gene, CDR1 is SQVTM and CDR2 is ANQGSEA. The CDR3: CSVEGASGMLYNEQFF. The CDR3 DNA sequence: TGCAGCGTTGAAGGGGCTAGCGGGATGCTCTACAATGAGCAGTTCTTC.

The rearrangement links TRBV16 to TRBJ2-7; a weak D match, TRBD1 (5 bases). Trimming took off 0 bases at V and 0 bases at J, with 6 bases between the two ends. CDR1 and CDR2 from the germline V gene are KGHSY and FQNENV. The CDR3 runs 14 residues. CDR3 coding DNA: TGTGCCAGCAGCCAATCCAGGGACTCCTACGAGCAGTACTTC. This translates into CASSQSRDSYEQYF.

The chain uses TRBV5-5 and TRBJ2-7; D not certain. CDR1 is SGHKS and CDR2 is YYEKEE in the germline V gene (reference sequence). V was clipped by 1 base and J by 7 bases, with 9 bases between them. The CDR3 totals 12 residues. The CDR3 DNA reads TGTGCCAGCAGCTTGCGACGGGTGGAGCAGTACTTC. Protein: CASSLRRVEQYF.

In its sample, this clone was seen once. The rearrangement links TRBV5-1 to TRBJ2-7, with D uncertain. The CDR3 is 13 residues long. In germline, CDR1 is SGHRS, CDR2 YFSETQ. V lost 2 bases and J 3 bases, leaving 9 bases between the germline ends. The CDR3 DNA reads TGCGCCAGCAGCTTTGCGGAAAACTACGAGCAGTACTTC. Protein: CASSFAENYEQYF.

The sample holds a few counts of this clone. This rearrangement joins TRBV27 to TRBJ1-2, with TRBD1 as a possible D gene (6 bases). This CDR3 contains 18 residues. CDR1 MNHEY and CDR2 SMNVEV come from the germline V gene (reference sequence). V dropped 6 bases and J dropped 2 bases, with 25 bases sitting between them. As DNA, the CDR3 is TGTGCCAGCAGGAGGACAGTCGCCGCGGATGGTTCCAACTATGGCTACACCTTC. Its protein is CASRRTVAADGSNYGYTF.

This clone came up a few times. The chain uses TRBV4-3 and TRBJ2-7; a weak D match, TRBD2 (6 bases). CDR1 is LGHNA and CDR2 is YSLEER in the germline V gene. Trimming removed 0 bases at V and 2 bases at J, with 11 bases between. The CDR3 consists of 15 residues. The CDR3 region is CASSQDVGRPYEQYF. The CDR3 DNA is TGCGCCAGCAGCCAAGATGTCGGGAGACCCTACGAGCAGTACTTC.

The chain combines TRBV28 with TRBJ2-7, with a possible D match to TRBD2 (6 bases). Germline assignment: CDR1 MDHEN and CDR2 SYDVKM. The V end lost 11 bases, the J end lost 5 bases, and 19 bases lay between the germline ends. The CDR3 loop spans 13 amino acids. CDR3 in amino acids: CACSEGRVHEQYF. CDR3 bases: TGTGCCTGCTCGGAGGGGCGAGTCCACGAGCAGTACTTC.

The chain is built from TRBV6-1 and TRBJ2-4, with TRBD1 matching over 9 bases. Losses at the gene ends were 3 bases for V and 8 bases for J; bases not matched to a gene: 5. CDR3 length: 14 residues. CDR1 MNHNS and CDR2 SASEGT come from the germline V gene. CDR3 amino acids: CASSEDRGWDIQYF. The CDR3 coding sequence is TGTGCCAGCAGTGAGGACAGGGGTTGGGACATTCAGTACTTC.

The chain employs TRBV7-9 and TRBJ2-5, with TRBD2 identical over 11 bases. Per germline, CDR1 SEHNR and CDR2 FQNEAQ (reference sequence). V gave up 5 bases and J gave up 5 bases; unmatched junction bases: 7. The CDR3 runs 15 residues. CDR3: CASSPTSGSRETQYF. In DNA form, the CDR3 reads TGTGCCAGCAGCCCCACTAGCGGGAGTAGGGAGACCCAGTACTTC.

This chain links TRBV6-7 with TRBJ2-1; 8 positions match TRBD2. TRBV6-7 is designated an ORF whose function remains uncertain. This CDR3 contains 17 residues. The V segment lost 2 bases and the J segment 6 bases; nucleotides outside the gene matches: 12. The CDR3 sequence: CASSYPGWREVFNEQFF. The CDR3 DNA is TGTGCCAGCAGTTACCCCGGGTGGCGGGAGGTCTTCAATGAGCAGTTCTTC.

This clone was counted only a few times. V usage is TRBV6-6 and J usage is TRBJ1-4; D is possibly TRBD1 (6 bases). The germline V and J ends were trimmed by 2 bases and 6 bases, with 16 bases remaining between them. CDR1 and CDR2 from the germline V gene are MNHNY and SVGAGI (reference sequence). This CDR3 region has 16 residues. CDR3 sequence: CASSYTQGRGDEKLFF. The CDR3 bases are TGTGCCAGCAGTTACACGCAGGGGCGAGGTGATGAAAAACTGTTTTTT.

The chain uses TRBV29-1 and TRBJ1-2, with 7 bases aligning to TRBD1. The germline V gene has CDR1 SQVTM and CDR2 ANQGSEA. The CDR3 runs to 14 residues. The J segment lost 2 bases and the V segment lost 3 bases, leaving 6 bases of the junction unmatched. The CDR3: CSVDRGQQNYGYTF. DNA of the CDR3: TGCAGCGTTGATCGGGGACAGCAAAACTATGGCTACACCTTC.

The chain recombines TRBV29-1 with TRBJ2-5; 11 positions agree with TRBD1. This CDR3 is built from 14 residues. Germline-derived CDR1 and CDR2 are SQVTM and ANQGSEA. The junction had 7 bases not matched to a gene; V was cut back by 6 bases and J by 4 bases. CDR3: CSVKGQGARETQYF. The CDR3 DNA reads TGCAGCGTGAAAGGACAGGGGGCAAGAGAGACCCAGTACTTC.

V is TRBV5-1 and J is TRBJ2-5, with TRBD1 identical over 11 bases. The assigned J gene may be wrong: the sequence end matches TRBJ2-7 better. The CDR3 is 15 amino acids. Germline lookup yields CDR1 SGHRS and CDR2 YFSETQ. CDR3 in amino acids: CASSLGDRGWDEQYF. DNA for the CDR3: TGCGCCAGCAGCTTGGGGGACAGGGGGTGGGACGAGCAGTACTTC.

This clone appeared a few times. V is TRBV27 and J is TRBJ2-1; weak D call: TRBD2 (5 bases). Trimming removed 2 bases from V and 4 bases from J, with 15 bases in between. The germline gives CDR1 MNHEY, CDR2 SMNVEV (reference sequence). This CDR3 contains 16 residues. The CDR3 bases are TGTGCCAGCAGTTTAGTCGGCGGGCCCATATACAATGAGCAGTTCTTC. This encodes CASSLVGGPIYNEQFF.

The CDR3 region is CASSVEPTGAHEQYF. The CDR3, as DNA: TGTGCCAGCAGCGTAGAACCGACAGGGGCCCACGAGCAGTACTTC. This rearrangement joins TRBV9 to TRBJ2-5; 8 nucleotides agree with TRBD1. The DNA matches TRBJ2-7 better at its end, which makes the J call doubtful. Germline V gene lookup returns CDR1 SGDLS and CDR2 YYNGEE. The CDR3 totals 15 residues.